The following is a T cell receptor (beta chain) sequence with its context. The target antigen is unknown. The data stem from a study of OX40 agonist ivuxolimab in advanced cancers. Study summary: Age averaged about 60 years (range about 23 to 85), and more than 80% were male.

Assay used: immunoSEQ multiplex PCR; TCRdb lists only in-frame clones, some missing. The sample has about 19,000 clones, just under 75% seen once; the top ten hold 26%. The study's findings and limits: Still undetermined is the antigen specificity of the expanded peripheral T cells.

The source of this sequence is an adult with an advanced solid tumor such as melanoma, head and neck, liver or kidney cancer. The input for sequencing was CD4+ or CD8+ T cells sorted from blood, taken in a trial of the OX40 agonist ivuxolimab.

For the CDR3, the DNA is TGTGCCAGCAGCGCAAGGACTGGGATGGACACTGAAGCTTTCTTT. Its translation is CASSARTGMDTEAFF. V usage is TRBV9 and J usage is TRBJ1-1; D unresolved. The V and J ends lost 3 bases and 3 bases respectively, with 15 bases between them. The germline gives CDR1 SGDLS, CDR2 YYNGEE. The CDR3 sequence is 15 residues long.